This TCR beta chain came from a study of response to subunit inactivated influenza vaccine. Study results and limitations: Each seasonal influenza vaccination recruits few new T cells, the authors suggested.

The sample holds a few counts of this clonotype. Its matching antigen is unknown. Trimming removed 1 base from V and 0 bases from J, with 17 bases in between. The CDR3 is 17 residues long. Germline V gene sequence: CDR1 DFQATT, CDR2 SNEGSKA (reference sequence). TCRdb reanalysed the RT-PCR reads using MiXCR and keeps one entry per CDR3 protein. The sample carries under 950,000 distinct CDR3 sequences, around 20% recorded once. The rearrangement joins TRBV20-1 to TRBJ2-3; a possible D gene is TRBD1 (5 bases). The specimen comprised PBMCs from blood, sampled more than 4 days after vaccination. The source of this sequence is a man aged 50-59 years who received an inactivated influenza vaccine. The CDR3 is CSARGARRGSSTDTQYF. The CDR3 nucleotides read TGCAGTGCTAGAGGGGCTAGAAGGGGTTCTAGCACAGATACGCAGTATTTT.